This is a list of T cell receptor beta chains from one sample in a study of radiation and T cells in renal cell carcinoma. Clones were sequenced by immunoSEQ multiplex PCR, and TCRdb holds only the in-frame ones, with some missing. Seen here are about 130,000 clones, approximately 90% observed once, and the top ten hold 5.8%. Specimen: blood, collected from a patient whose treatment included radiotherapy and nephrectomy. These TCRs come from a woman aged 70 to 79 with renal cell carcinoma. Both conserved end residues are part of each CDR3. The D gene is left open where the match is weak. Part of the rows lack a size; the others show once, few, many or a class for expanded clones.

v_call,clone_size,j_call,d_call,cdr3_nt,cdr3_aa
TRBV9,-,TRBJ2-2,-,TGTGCCAGCAGCGTAGCCCCCCCAGGGGTCACCGGGGAGCTGTTTTTT,CASSVAPPGVTGELFF
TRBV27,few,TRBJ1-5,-,TGTGCCAGCAGTCCCTCCGGACTGCAGCCCCAGCATTTT,CASSPSGLQPQHF
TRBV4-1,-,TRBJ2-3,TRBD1,TGCGCCAGCAGCCTAGTAGCCGGGACAGGGGGCTCACGAGGGGCAGATACGCAGTATTTT,CASSLVAGTGGSRGADTQYF
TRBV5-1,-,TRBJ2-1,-,TGCGCCAGCAGCTTGGATCAGGGGCGAAAAGGCAATGAGCAGTTCTTC,CASSLDQGRKGNEQFF
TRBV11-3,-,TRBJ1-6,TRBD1,TGTGCCAGCAGCCTACAGGGGGGAAATTCACCCCTCCACTTT,CASSLQGGNSPLHF
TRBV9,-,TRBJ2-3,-,TGTGCCAGCAGCGTAGGGGGGGCCCGGAGCACAGATACGCAGTATTTT,CASSVGGARSTDTQYF
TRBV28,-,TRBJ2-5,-,TGTGCCAGCAGTCTGACCATTGAGACCCAGTACTTC,CASSLTIETQYF
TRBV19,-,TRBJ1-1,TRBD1,TGTGCCAGTAGTCCAGGACAGGTACCGAACACTGAAGCTTTCTTT,CASSPGQVPNTEAFF
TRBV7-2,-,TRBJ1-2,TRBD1,TGTGCCAGCAGCTTAGGTGGGGACAGGGTATCGAGCTATGGCTACACCTTC,CASSLGGDRVSSYGYTF
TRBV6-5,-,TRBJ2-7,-,TGTGCCAGCAGTGTACCGGGACTTTACGAGCAGTACTTC,CASSVPGLYEQYF
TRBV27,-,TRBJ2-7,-,TGTGCCAGCAGTTTAGGCTACGAGCAGTACTTC,CASSLGYEQYF
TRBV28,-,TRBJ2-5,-,TGTGCCTCGGGGGCGGTTGGGGAGACCCAGTACTTC,CASGAVGETQYF
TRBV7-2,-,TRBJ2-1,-,TGTGCCAGCAGCTCCACACCCCGGGGTTACAATGAGCAGTTCTTC,CASSSTPRGYNEQFF
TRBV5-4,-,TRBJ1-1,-,TGTGCCAGCAGCTTGGGGCAGGGTGGGACTGAAGCTTTCTTT,CASSLGQGGTEAFF
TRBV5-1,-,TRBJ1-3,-,TGCGCCAGCAGAGCCACAGGAAGCTCTGGAAACACCATATATTTT,CASRATGSSGNTIYF
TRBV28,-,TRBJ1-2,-,TGTGCCAGCAGTTCTACAGAGTACTATGGCTACACCTTC,CASSSTEYYGYTF
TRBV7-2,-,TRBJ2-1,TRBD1,TGTGCCAGCAGTAACAGGGGCTCCTACAATGAGCAGTTCTTC,CASSNRGSYNEQFF
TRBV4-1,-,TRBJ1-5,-,TGCGCCAGCAGCCAAGATCGTTTCGGGCCCTTAGGACAGCCCCAGCATTTT,CASSQDRFGPLGQPQHF
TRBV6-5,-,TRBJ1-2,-,TGTGCCAGCCTAAATGTGAACTATGGCTACACCTTC,CASLNVNYGYTF
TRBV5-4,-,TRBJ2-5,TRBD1,TGTGCCAGCAGCCGCGACAGGGGGGAGACCCAGTACTTC,CASSRDRGETQYF
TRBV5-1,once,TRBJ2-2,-,TGCGCCAGCAGCTCGCCCGTGGACGGGGGGCACACCGGGGAGCTGTTTTTT,CASSSPVDGGHTGELFF
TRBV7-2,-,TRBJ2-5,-,TGTGCCAGCAGCTTAGAGGGGACAAAGACCCAGTACTTC,CASSLEGTKTQYF
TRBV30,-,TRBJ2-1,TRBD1,TGTGCCTGGAGGCGGGACAGGGGGTCCTACAATGAGCAGTTCTTC,CAWRRDRGSYNEQFF
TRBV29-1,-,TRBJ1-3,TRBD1,TGCAGCGTTGAAGAACCCCCCCCGGACAGGGGCGGAAACACCATATATTTT,CSVEEPPPDRGGNTIYF
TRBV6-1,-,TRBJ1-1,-,TGTGCCAGCAGCCAAGGAGGGATAAAAGCTTTCTTT,CASSQGGIKAFF
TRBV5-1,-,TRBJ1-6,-,TGCGCCAGCTCCCTCAAAGGGAATTCACCCCTCCACTTT,CASSLKGNSPLHF
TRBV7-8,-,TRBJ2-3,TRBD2,TGTGCCAGCAGCTTAGGATTGGGACTAGCGGGGGGGAGAGGCACAGATACGCAGTATTTT,CASSLGLGLAGGRGTDTQYF
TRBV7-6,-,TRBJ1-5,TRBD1,TGTGCCAGCAGCTTCGGGACAGCTAAGGTTGAGGGTCAGCCCCAGCATTTT,CASSFGTAKVEGQPQHF
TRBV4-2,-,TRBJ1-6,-,TGTGCCAGCAGCCGCGATGGAGGGCTGGATAATTCACCCCTCCACTTT,CASSRDGGLDNSPLHF
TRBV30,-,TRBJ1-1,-,TGTGCCTCCTCTTGGGGGGGGACTGAAGCTTTCTTT,CASSWGGTEAFF
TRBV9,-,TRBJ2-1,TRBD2,TGTGCCAGCAGCCCCCGGGGCGGGGGGGCCAAGGATGAGCAGTTCTTC,CASSPRGGGAKDEQFF
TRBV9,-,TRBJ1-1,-,TGTGCCAGCAGCGTAGGAAATTTCGGGATATACGCTGAAGCTTTCTTT,CASSVGNFGIYAEAFF
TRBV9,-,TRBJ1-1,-,TGTGCCAGCAGCGTAGCCGGGAGAGGGGATACTTTCTTT,CASSVAGRGDTFF
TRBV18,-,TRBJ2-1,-,TGTGCCAGCTCACCCTACAGGGAAGGGGACGAGCAGTTCTTC,CASSPYREGDEQFF
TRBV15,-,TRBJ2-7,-,TGTGCCACCAGCAGAGATAGGTCAGGTGCATCCTACGAGCAGTACTTC,CATSRDRSGASYEQYF
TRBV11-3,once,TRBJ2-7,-,TGTGCCAGCAGCTTCCAGGGTTCGGGCGAGCAGTACTTC,CASSFQGSGEQYF